The entry below describes one TCR beta chain. Its antigen is not known. These data belong to a study of CD8+CD57+ T cells in acquired aplastic anemia. The overall study: Sorted CD4+ and CD8+ cells yielded DNA averaging around 3 ug. Points from the study as a whole: Simpson's diversity of CD8+ cells was not significantly different in patients compared with controls. Overlapping CD8+ CDR3 repertoires of patients and controls contained twenty-nine shared sequences.

The TCR beta profiling, which covered VDJ combination and CDR3 sequence, was carried out using genomic DNA as the template. TCRdb used MiXCR to reprocess the reads, holding one entry per CDR3 protein. The sample carries more than 250,000 distinct CDR3 sequences, roughly 50% recorded once. The V gene end was trimmed by 7 bases and the J gene end by 12 bases; junction bases not matched to a gene: 11. The CDR3 totals 12 residues. Looked up from germline, CDR1 is SNHLY and CDR2 is FYNNEI. The receptor's source is a human donor with severe aplastic anemia or a healthy control (not recorded which). This chain joins TRBV2 and TRBJ1-2; 7 bases line up with TRBD1. Sequencing was done on a sample of sorted CD4+, CD8+, or CD8+CD57+ T cells (not recorded which) from PBMCs. This chain's CDR3 is CASKLQGPGNTF. CDR3 in DNA: TGTGCCAGCAAACTACAGGGGCCTGGAAACACCTTC.